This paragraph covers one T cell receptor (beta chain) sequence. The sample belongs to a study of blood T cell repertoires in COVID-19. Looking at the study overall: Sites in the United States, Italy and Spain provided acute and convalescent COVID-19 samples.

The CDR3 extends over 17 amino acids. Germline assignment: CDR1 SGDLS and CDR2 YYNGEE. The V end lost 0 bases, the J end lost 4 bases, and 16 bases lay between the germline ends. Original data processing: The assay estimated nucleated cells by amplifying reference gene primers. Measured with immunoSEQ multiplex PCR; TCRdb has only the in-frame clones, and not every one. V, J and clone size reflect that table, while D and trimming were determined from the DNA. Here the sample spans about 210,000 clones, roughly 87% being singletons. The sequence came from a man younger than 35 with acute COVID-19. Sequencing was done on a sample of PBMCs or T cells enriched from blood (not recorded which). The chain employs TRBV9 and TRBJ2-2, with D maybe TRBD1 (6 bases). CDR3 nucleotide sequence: TGTGCCAGCAGCGTAGCTGGTGCAGGGGTGAGCACCGGGGAGCTGTTTTTT. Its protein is CASSVAGAGVSTGELFF.